This T cell receptor beta chain derives from a study of T cell responses to AZD1222 COVID-19 vaccine. V was clipped by 4 bases and J by 3 bases, with 15 bases between them. From germline, CDR1 is LGHDT and CDR2 YNNKEL (reference sequence). The CDR3 is 16 amino acids. The assay was immunoSEQ multiplex PCR, and TCRdb's table has in-frame clones only and misses some. The sample includes around 150,000 clones, 75% to 95% of them seen just once. Material: peripheral blood, obtained 28 days after the second AZD1222 dose. The receptor comes from an adult who received the AZD1222 COVID-19 vaccine. V gene TRBV3-1 (or the pseudogene TRBV3-2) combines with J gene TRBJ1-4; D not certain. The CDR3 DNA sequence: TGTGCCAGCAGCCGAACCGAACACAAGCCTAATGAAAAACTGTTTTTT. Its translation: CASSRTEHKPNEKLFF.